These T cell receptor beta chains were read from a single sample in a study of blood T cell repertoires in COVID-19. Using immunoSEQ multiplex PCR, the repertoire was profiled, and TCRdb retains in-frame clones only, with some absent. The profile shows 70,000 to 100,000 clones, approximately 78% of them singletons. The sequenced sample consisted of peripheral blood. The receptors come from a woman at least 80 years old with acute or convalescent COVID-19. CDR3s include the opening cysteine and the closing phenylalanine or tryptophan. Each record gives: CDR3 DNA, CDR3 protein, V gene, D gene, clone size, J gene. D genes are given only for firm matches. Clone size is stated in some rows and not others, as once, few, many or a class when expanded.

CDR3 DNA: TGTGCCAGCAGCTTAGTTCCCCGGGGGACAGGGGGTGCGTCCGGGGAGCTGTTTTTT
CDR3 protein: CASSLVPRGTGGASGELFF
V gene: TRBV7-3
D gene: TRBD1
clone size: -
J gene: TRBJ2-2

CDR3 DNA: TGTGCCAGCACTGATCCCAGGGGAAAAAGAAAGGGCTACACCTTC
CDR3 protein: CASTDPRGKRKGYTF
V gene: TRBV28
D gene: -
clone size: -
J gene: TRBJ1-2

CDR3 DNA: TGTGCCAGCAGTGGACAGGGAAGTTCCTATAATTCACCCCTCCACTTT
CDR3 protein: CASSGQGSSYNSPLHF
V gene: TRBV2
D gene: TRBD1
clone size: few
J gene: TRBJ1-6

CDR3 DNA: TGCGCCAGCAGCCCCAGGGGGGTGACAGAAGCTTTCTTT
CDR3 protein: CASSPRGVTEAFF
V gene: TRBV4-3
D gene: TRBD1
clone size: -
J gene: TRBJ1-1

CDR3 DNA: TGTGCCAGCGGGAGTGGGTACGAGCAGTACTTC
CDR3 protein: CASGSGYEQYF
V gene: TRBV12-3/TRBV12-4
D gene: -
clone size: -
J gene: TRBJ2-7

CDR3 DNA: TGTGCCAGCAGCCCGGAAGGGAGTACGCAGTATTTT
CDR3 protein: CASSPEGSTQYF
V gene: TRBV7-3
D gene: -
clone size: -
J gene: TRBJ2-3

CDR3 DNA: TGTGCCAGCAGTTTAAGGGGACTAGGCCAAGAGACCCAGTACTTC
CDR3 protein: CASSLRGLGQETQYF
V gene: TRBV28
D gene: TRBD2
clone size: -
J gene: TRBJ2-5

CDR3 DNA: TGTGCCAGCCATAAGGGAAGGACTAGCGGGGGGGCAGGAGAGACCCAGTACTTC
CDR3 protein: CASHKGRTSGGAGETQYF
V gene: TRBV5-4
D gene: TRBD2
clone size: -
J gene: TRBJ2-5

CDR3 DNA: TGTGCCAGCAGTGAAACAGGGATAATCTCCGAGCAGTACTTC
CDR3 protein: CASSETGIISEQYF
V gene: TRBV6-1
D gene: -
clone size: once
J gene: TRBJ2-7

CDR3 DNA: TGCGCCAGCAGTGAGTTCCAGGGGGGATTAAGTTTAGATACGCAGTATTTT
CDR3 protein: CASSEFQGGLSLDTQYF
V gene: TRBV10-2
D gene: -
clone size: -
J gene: TRBJ2-3

CDR3 DNA: TGTGCCAGCAGCTTAAGCGGGGTCGGGAAAGAGACCCAGTACTTC
CDR3 protein: CASSLSGVGKETQYF
V gene: TRBV7-2
D gene: TRBD2
clone size: once
J gene: TRBJ2-5

CDR3 DNA: TGTGCCAGCGCGACCGACAGAGACTACGAGCAGTACTTC
CDR3 protein: CASATDRDYEQYF
V gene: TRBV6-6
D gene: -
clone size: -
J gene: TRBJ2-7

CDR3 DNA: TGTGCCAGCAGTTTGGGGGACAGTTTTTCCTACGAGCAGTACTTC
CDR3 protein: CASSLGDSFSYEQYF
V gene: TRBV28
D gene: TRBD1
clone size: -
J gene: TRBJ2-7

CDR3 DNA: TGTGCCAGCGCCGGGGGGCGGAGGCAAGAGACCCAGTACTTC
CDR3 protein: CASAGGRRQETQYF
V gene: TRBV27
D gene: -
clone size: -
J gene: TRBJ2-5

CDR3 DNA: TGTGCCAGCAGTCCCGATGACGGGACTAAGGCTACGCAGTATTTT
CDR3 protein: CASSPDDGTKATQYF
V gene: TRBV28
D gene: TRBD2
clone size: -
J gene: TRBJ2-3

CDR3 DNA: TGCGCCAGCATGCAGGCAACTAATGAAAAACTGTTTTTT
CDR3 protein: CASMQATNEKLFF
V gene: TRBV5-1
D gene: -
clone size: -
J gene: TRBJ1-4

CDR3 DNA: TGTGCCAGCAGCCCGGTAGCTTGGCAGGGGGCGAGTGGCTACACCTTC
CDR3 protein: CASSPVAWQGASGYTF
V gene: TRBV11-2
D gene: TRBD1
clone size: -
J gene: TRBJ1-2

CDR3 DNA: TGCGCCAGCAGCTTCGCACAGGGGAACTATGGCTACACCTTC
CDR3 protein: CASSFAQGNYGYTF
V gene: TRBV5-1
D gene: TRBD1
clone size: -
J gene: TRBJ1-2